This TCR beta chain was obtained from a study of PD-L1 blockade in urothelial cancer. This CDR3 comprises 15 residues. The V and J ends lost 2 bases and 2 bases, in that order; junction bases with no gene match: 5. Germline loops: CDR1 MDHEN, CDR2 SYDVKM. Clones were read by immunoSEQ multiplex PCR, and TCRdb kept only the in-frame ones, dropping some. The sample lists under 55,000 clones, about 88% seen once, with more than 3% in the top ten. The time point is: pretreatment peripheral blood. Sequencing used PBMCs, obtained around atezolizumab (anti-PD-L1) treatment. The chain uses TRBV28 and TRBJ2-7; 8 bases are shared with TRBD2. This clonotype was obtained from a man aged 70-80 years with urothelial cancer. CDR3 in amino acids: CASSLTSGRTYEQYF. The DNA of the CDR3 is TGTGCCAGCAGTTTAACTAGCGGACGAACCTACGAGCAGTACTTC.